This T cell receptor beta chain was recorded in a study of T cell repertoires in cytomegalovirus infection. Study as a whole: Evidence of both CMV infection and a matching HLA type came from public TCR beta signatures. Points from the study as a whole: Cumulative public TCR beta family frequency identified CMV carriers with the relevant HLA. Across the ex vivo response, the dominant clonotypes were HLA-C-restricted CMV-specific TCR beta clonotypes.

This clonotype was recorded a few times. Its antigen is not known. Using its own MiXCR run on the reads, TCRdb lists one record per CDR3 protein. The sample consists of 740,000 or so distinct CDR3 sequences, about a third of them appearing once. V was clipped by 3 bases and J by 1 base, with 9 bases between them. Per the germline V gene, CDR1 is SQVTM and CDR2 is ANQGSEA. This CDR3 has 14 amino acids. The genes are TRBV29-1 and TRBJ2-2; D gene uncertain. This TCR came from a human donor in good health (CMV status not recorded). Some clones in this sample may be carry-over from other donors' samples. The sequenced sample consisted of PBMCs. The CDR3 here is CSVEKGMNTGELFF. The CDR3 DNA sequence: TGCAGCGTTGAGAAGGGAATGAACACCGGGGAGCTGTTTTTT.